This TCR beta chain is from a study of T cell repertoires in cytomegalovirus infection. As for the study in general: Newly reported HLA-C-restricted and thoroughly characterized HLA-B-restricted CMV epitopes were employed. Indications of both CMV infection and matching HLA type were provided by public TCR beta signatures.

This clonotype showed up just a few times. The antigen is unknown. TCRdb passed the reads through MiXCR, listing each CDR3 protein once. Seen here are roughly 990,000 distinct CDR3 sequences, roughly a third observed once, and the top ten hold 13%. This CDR3 has 11 amino acids. Trimming pared 2 bases from V and 9 bases from J, leaving 5 bases between. Germline lookup yields CDR1 SGHNT and CDR2 YYREEE (reference sequence). Notes on the study in general: Dominating the ex vivo response were TCR beta clonotypes that were CMV-specific and HLA-C-restricted. Based on cumulative public TCR beta family frequency, carriers of CMV plus the relevant HLA were identified.

The sample consisted of cultured CD8+ T cells from PBMCs, taken from culture after CMV antigen stimulation. V is TRBV5-4 and J is TRBJ2-2; D is unresolved. This TCR came from a human donor in good health (CMV status not recorded). Some clones in this sample may be carry-over from other donors' samples. The CDR3 DNA sequence: TGTGCCAGCAGCTTTATGCGGGAGCTGTTTTTT. Its translation is CASSFMRELFF.